These T cell receptor beta chains were read from a single sample in a study of beta chain features in type 1 diabetes. Sequencing was performed with immunoSEQ multiplex PCR; in TCRdb, only in-frame clones are kept and a portion is missing. The profile shows about 150,000 clones, about 7.3% of them singletons. Sequenced: central memory CD4+ T cells from blood. These receptors all stem from a man between 18 and 29 years old in good health. Both conserved end residues are part of each CDR3. A D gene is named only where the DNA matches it firmly. Some rows have no size entry. The others give once, few or many, or a class for an expanded clone.

v_gene,abundance,len,j_gene,d_gene,CDR3nt,CDR3aa
TRBV19,NA,15,TRBJ1-1,NA,TGTGCCAGTAAAAGGGCCGACGGGGGGAACACTGAAGCTTTCTTT,CASKRADGGNTEAFF
TRBV19,NA,16,TRBJ2-7,TRBD1,TGTGCCAGTACCCCCCGAGGGACAGGGGGCTCCTACGAGCAGTACTTC,CASTPRGTGGSYEQYF
TRBV30,NA,14,TRBJ2-6,TRBD2,TGTGCCTGGAGTGTACCGGGGGGGACCAACGTCCTGACTTTC,CAWSVPGGTNVLTF
TRBV4-3,NA,16,TRBJ1-1,NA,TGCGCCAGCAGCCAAGAAATGGGGGCCCTGAACACTGAAGCTTTCTTT,CASSQEMGALNTEAFF
TRBV5-6,NA,15,TRBJ1-1,NA,TGTGCCAGCAGCTTGTGGATTGGAGGGAACACTGAAGCTTTCTTT,CASSLWIGGNTEAFF
TRBV28,few,15,TRBJ1-5,TRBD1,TGTGCCAGCAGTGTCGACAGGGCGTCCAATCAGCCCCAGCATTTT,CASSVDRASNQPQHF
TRBV30,few,13,TRBJ1-2,TRBD1,TGTGCCTGGAGTGCTCCGGGACAGAAGAGCTACACCTTC,CAWSAPGQKSYTF
TRBV5-1,NA,14,TRBJ2-7,NA,TGCGCCAGCACCCTAAGCGGAGACACCTACGAGCAGTACTTC,CASTLSGDTYEQYF
TRBV6-4,many,11,TRBJ2-1,NA,TGTGCCAGCAGTGTGGGGGACACGCAGTTCTTC,CASSVGDTQFF
TRBV30,few,18,TRBJ2-3,TRBD2,TGTGCCTGGGGGATGCCGGGACTAGCGGGGGCCAGGTCAGATACGCAGTATTTT,CAWGMPGLAGARSDTQYF
TRBV25-1,NA,16,TRBJ2-1,NA,TGTGCCAGCCCCCTCCTTTTCCCGGTTTCGGGGAATGAGCAGTTCTTC,CASPLLFPVSGNEQFF
TRBV2,few,11,TRBJ2-7,NA,TGTGCCAGCGGGGCGGATTACGAGCAGTACTTC,CASGADYEQYF
TRBV6-6,NA,13,TRBJ2-2,NA,TGTGCCAGCAGGGCAGGGTCCACCGGGGAGCTGTTTTTT,CASRAGSTGELFF
TRBV10-3,NA,15,TRBJ2-3,TRBD2,TGTGCCATCAGGGCACTAGCGGGAGGAGCGGATACGCAGTATTTT,CAIRALAGGADTQYF
TRBV11-2,NA,14,TRBJ1-2,TRBD1,TGTGCCAGCAGCCCAGCCGACAGGGACTATGGCTACACCTTC,CASSPADRDYGYTF
TRBV27,NA,14,TRBJ2-7,TRBD1,TGTGCCAGCAGTTTCAGACAGGGGGACTACGAGCAGTACTTC,CASSFRQGDYEQYF
TRBV7-2,NA,14,TRBJ1-1,NA,TGTGCCAGCAGGGAGGGCAGTTGGACGACCGAAGCTTTCTTT,CASREGSWTTEAFF